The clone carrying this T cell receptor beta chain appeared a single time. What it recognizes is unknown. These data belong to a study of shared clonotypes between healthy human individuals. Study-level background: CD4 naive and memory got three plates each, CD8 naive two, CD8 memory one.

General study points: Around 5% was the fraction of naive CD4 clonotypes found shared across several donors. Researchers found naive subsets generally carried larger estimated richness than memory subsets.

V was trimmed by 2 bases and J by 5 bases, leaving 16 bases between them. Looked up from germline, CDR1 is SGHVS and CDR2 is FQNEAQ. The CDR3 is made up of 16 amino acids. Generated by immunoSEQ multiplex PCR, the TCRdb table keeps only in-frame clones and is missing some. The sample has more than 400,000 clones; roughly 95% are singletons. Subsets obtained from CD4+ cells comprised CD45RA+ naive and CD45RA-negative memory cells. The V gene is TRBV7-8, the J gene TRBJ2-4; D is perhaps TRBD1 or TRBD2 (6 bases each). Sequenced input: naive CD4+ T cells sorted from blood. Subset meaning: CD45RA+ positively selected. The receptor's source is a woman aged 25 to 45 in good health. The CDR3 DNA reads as TGTGCCAGCAGCTTAACAGTGGGGGGCGCGCAAAACATTCAGTACTTC. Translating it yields CASSLTVGGAQNIQYF. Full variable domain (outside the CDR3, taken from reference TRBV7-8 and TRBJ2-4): GAGVSQSPRYKVAKRGQDVALRCDPISGHVSLFWYQQALGQGPEFLTYFQNEAQLDKSGLPSDRFFAERPEGSVSTLKIQRTQQEDSAVYLCASSLTVGGAQNIQYFGAGTRLSVL.